This TCR beta chain is from a study of identical twins. As regards this clonotype: Since a much larger clone is just one base distant, this may be a read error.

The germline V gene encodes CDR1 MGHRA and CDR2 YSYEKL. The CDR3 has 15 amino acids. TCRdb re-called the 5' RACE reads through MiXCR, storing one row per CDR3 protein. The sample lists some 1,600,000 distinct CDR3 sequences; about 31% were seen once. The sample comprised cord blood. The source is a newborn girl in good health. This rearrangement joins TRBV4-1 to TRBJ2-3; possibly TRBD2 for D (5 bases). The CDR3 reads CTSSQVILAADTQYF. CDR3 sequence (DNA): TGCACCAGCAGCCAAGTTATCCTAGCAGCAGATACGCAGTATTTT.